The 16 T cell receptor beta chains listed next were all sequenced from one sample in a study of blood T cell repertoires in COVID-19. The assay was immunoSEQ multiplex PCR, and TCRdb's table has in-frame clones only and misses some. The sample has some 250,000 clones; 81% are singletons. Sequenced material: peripheral blood. All receptors derive from a woman older than 75 with COVID-19, enrolled during active disease.

V is TRBV11-2 and J is TRBJ1-6; D is possibly TRBD1 (5 bases). The CDR3 runs 13 residues. The germline CDR1 and CDR2 sequences are SGHAT and FQNNGV. The V and J ends lost 5 bases and 11 bases respectively, with 13 bases between them. As DNA, the CDR3 is TGTGCCAGCAGCCAACGGGGGGATACACCCCTCCACTTT. Its protein is CASSQRGDTPLHF.

This clone was seen more than once but under ten times. The chain is built from TRBV6-5 and TRBJ2-7; maybe TRBD1 (6 bases). Trimming shortened V by 1 base and J by 4 bases, and 17 bases separated the two germline ends. Germline lookup yields CDR1 MNHEY and CDR2 SVGAGI. The CDR3 consists of 16 residues. The CDR3 protein is CASSYYARGGWYEQYF. The CDR3 DNA sequence: TGTGCCAGCAGTTACTATGCCAGGGGTGGATGGTACGAGCAGTACTTC.

This clone was detected only once. The V gene is TRBV7-2, the J gene TRBJ1-1; TRBD1 matches at 7 bases. The length of the CDR3 is 14 residues. CDR1 and CDR2 (germline): SGHTA, FQGNSA. V was pared by 0 bases and J by 11 bases, with 9 bases of the junction left unmatched. The CDR3: CASSLATQGLSAFF. CDR3 coding DNA: TGTGCCAGCAGCTTAGCCACACAGGGGTTGAGTGCTTTCTTT.

The rearrangement links TRBV28 to TRBJ2-1; no reliable D call. Deletions cut 5 bases from V and 0 bases from J, with 11 bases between. CDR3 length: 15 amino acids. The V gene's germline CDR1 is MDHEN and CDR2 SYDVKM. CDR3 sequence (DNA): TGTGCCAGCAGTCCCCTTGAGGTCTCCTACAATGAGCAGTTCTTC. It translates to CASSPLEVSYNEQFF.

This clone appeared a single time. The chain carries TRBV18 and TRBJ2-5, with D perhaps TRBD2 (6 bases). Per the germline V gene, CDR1 is KGHSH and CDR2 is LQKENI. The CDR3 runs to 13 residues. The V end lost 0 bases, the J end lost 5 bases, and 7 bases lay between the germline ends. CDR3 sequence (DNA): TGTGCCAGCTCACCACCGGGAGGTGAGACCCAGTACTTC. Protein product: CASSPPGGETQYF.

V gene TRBV19 combines with J gene TRBJ1-4; D is unclear. This CDR3 is built from 13 residues. The V end was cut by 5 bases, the J end by 4 bases, with 8 bases between. Germline assignment: CDR1 LNHDA and CDR2 SQIVND (reference sequence). The CDR3 protein is CASSLQFNEKLFF. The CDR3 DNA is TGTGCCAGTAGTCTCCAGTTTAATGAAAAACTGTTTTTT.

The chain joins TRBV18 to TRBJ1-5; the D gene is possibly TRBD1 (5 bases). Trimming shortened V by 6 bases and J by 1 base, and 10 bases separated the two germline ends. The CDR3 sequence is 14 residues long. Germline V gene sequence: CDR1 KGHSH, CDR2 LQKENI. The chain's CDR3 is CASSLPGSNQPQHF. The CDR3, as DNA: TGTGCCAGCTCCCTCCCAGGGAGCAATCAGCCCCAGCATTTT.

This rearrangement joins TRBV2 to TRBJ2-7, with TRBD2 matching over 10 bases. Germline V gene data show CDR1 as SNHLY and CDR2 as FYNNEI. With V trimmed by 9 bases and J by 6 bases, 11 bases remained unmatched. This CDR3 comprises 14 residues. This CDR3 reads CARAPSGRGREQYF. The CDR3 nucleotides are TGTGCCAGGGCACCTAGCGGGAGAGGGCGCGAGCAGTACTTC.

V gene TRBV6-5 combines with J gene TRBJ2-1; D may be TRBD1 (6 bases). With 7 bases removed from V and 7 bases from J, the gap between germline ends came to 20 bases. The CDR3 runs to 15 residues. The germline V gene encodes CDR1 MNHEY and CDR2 SVGAGI. CDR3 loop: CASTPGWGPGNEQFF. CDR3 nucleotides: TGTGCCAGCACCCCCGGGTGGGGGCCTGGGAATGAGCAGTTCTTC.

The CDR3 DNA follows: TGCGCCAGCAGCCAGCAGACAGGCCGCTCCTACGAGCAGTACTTC. It is translated as CASSQQTGRSYEQYF. V and J are TRBV5-1 and TRBJ2-7; D perhaps matches TRBD1 (6 bases). The CDR3 loop spans 15 amino acids. V was shortened by 4 bases and J by 0 bases, with 14 bases between the two germline ends. Per germline, CDR1 SGHRS and CDR2 YFSETQ.

V and J are TRBV4-1 and TRBJ1-5; unclear D gene. Germline-derived CDR1 and CDR2 are MGHRA and YSYEKL. Between the trimmed V and J ends, which lost 0 bases and 6 bases, there was a span of 15 bases. The CDR3 is 16 amino acids. The DNA of the CDR3 is TGCGCCAGCAGCCAAGAAGCCACGGGGATTGGTCAGCCCCAGCATTTT. Translated, it gives CASSQEATGIGQPQHF.

This clone was seen a single time. CDR3 sequence reads: CATSRPNQPQHF. In DNA, the CDR3 is TGTGCCACCAGCAGACCAAATCAGCCCCAGCATTTT. This sequence joins TRBV15 and TRBJ1-5; D remains ambiguous. The CDR3 is 12 amino acids. Trimming cost V 2 bases and J 4 bases, with 3 bases left between them. CDR1 and CDR2 from the germline V gene are LNHNV and YYDKDF (reference sequence).

This clone was seen a handful of times. The chain employs TRBV7-9 and TRBJ2-1; tentatively, D is TRBD2 (6 bases). This CDR3 region has 15 residues. Deletions cut 8 bases from V and 3 bases from J, with 17 bases between. Germline loops: CDR1 SEHNR, CDR2 FQNEAQ (reference sequence). The CDR3 is CASGSPGAGYNEQFF. CDR3 nucleotides: TGTGCCAGCGGTAGTCCGGGAGCCGGCTACAATGAGCAGTTCTTC.

V and J are TRBV28 and TRBJ2-5, with 10 bases that match TRBD2. The CDR3 is 15 residues long. Trimming took 5 bases from V and 5 from J; bases not matched to a gene: 8. The V gene's germline CDR1 is MDHEN and CDR2 SYDVKM. The CDR3 nucleotides are TGTGCCAGCAGTCCCCTGGGAGCGGGGGGGGAGACCCAGTACTTC. Residues: CASSPLGAGGETQYF.

Here the CDR3 DNA reads TGCAGCGTTACAGGGCCAAGGGGCTACACCTTC. It is translated as CSVTGPRGYTF. The genes are TRBV29-1 and TRBJ1-2; possible D gene TRBD1, 6 bases. This CDR3 has 11 amino acids. Germline lookup yields CDR1 SQVTM and CDR2 ANQGSEA. Trimming took 5 bases from V and 8 from J, leaving 12 bases between them.

The chain uses TRBV7-2 and TRBJ2-3, with 7 bases matching TRBD2. From germline, CDR1 is SGHTA and CDR2 FQGNSA. The CDR3 has 15 residues. With V trimmed by 5 bases and J by 3 bases, 8 bases remained unmatched. The CDR3 DNA sequence: TGTGCCAGCAGCCCGGGGGGAGGGCCGACAGATACGCAGTATTTT. Translation gives CASSPGGGPTDTQYF.